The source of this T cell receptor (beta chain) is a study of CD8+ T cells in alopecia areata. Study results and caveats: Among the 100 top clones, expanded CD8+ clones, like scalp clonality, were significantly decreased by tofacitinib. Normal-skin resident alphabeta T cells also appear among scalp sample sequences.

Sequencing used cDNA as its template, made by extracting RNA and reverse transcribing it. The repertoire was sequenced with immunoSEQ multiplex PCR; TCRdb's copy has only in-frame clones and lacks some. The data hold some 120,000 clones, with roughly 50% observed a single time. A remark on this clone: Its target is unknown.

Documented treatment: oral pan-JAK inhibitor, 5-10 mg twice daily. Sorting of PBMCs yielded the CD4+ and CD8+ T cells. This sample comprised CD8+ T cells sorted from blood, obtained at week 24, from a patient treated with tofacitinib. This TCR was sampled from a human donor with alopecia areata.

CDR3 nucleotides: TGTGCCAGCATCCGGGGGCTGCTGCAAGCTTTCTTT. Encoded protein: CASIRGLLQAFF. The chain uses TRBV5-8 and TRBJ1-1, with D possibly being TRBD1 (6 bases). V was shortened by 6 bases and J by 9 bases, with 15 bases between the two germline ends. This CDR3 has 12 amino acids. CDR1 and CDR2 from the germline V gene are SGHTS and YDEGEE.